Given below is one T cell receptor (beta chain) in context. The CDR3 length is 16 residues. Germline V lookup: CDR1 SGHTS, CDR2 YDEGEE. V was trimmed by 4 bases and J by 9 bases, leaving 20 bases between them. This entry is derived from a study of blood T cell repertoires in COVID-19. Clones were read by immunoSEQ multiplex PCR, and TCRdb kept only the in-frame ones, dropping some. This table holds around 270,000 clones, 86% found once. The sequenced sample consisted of peripheral blood. The chain is built from TRBV5-8 and TRBJ1-6, with D possibly TRBD1 on 5 matching bases. The source is a man aged 30 to 45 with active or convalescent COVID-19. The CDR3 nucleotides are TGTGCCAGCAGCGGAGGTGGGGGACTCAGGAGTTCACCCCTCCACTTT. Encoded protein: CASSGGGGLRSSPLHF. The whole variable domain, remainder taken from reference TRBV5-8 and TRBJ1-6, is EAGVTQSPTHLIKTRGQQATLRCSPISGHTSVYWYQQALGLGLQFLLWYDEGEERNRGNFPPRFSGRQFPNYSSELNVNALELEDSALYLCASSGGGGLRSSPLHFGNGTRLTVT.